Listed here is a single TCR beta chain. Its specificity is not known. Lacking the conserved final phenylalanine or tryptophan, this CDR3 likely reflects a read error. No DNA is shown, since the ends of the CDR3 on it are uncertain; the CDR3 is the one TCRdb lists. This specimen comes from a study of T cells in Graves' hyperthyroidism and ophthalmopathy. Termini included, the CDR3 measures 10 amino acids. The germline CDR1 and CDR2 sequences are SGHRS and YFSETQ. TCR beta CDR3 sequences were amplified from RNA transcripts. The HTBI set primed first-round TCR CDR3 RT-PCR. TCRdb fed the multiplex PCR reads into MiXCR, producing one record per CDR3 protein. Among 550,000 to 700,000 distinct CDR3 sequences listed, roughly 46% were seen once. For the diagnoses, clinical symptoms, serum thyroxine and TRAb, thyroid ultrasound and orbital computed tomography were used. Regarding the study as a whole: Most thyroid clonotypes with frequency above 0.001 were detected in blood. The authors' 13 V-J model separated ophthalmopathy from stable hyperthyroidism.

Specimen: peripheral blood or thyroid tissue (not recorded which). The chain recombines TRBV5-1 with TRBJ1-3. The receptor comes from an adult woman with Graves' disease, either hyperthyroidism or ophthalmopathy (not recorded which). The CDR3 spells CASSGNYGNT.